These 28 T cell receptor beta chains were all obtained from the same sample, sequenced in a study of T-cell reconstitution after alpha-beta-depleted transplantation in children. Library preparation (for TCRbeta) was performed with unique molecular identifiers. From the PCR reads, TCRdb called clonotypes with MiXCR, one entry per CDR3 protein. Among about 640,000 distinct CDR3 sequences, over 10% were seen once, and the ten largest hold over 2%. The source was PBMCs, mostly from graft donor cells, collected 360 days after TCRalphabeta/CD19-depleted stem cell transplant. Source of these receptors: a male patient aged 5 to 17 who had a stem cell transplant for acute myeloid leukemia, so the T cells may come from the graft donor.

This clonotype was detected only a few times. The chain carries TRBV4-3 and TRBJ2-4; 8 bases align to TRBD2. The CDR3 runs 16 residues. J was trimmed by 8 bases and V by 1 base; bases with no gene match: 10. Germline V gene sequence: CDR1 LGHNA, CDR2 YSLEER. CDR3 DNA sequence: TGCGCCAGCAGCCAAGGTGGTAGCGGGACCTGGGACATTCAGTACTTC. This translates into CASSQGGSGTWDIQYF.

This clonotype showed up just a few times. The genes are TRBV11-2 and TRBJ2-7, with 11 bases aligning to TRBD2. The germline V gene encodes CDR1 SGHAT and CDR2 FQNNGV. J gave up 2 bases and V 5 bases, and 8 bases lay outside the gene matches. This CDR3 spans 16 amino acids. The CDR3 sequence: CASSPLAGGYPYEQYF. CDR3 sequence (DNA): TGTGCCAGCAGCCCTCTAGCGGGAGGCTATCCCTACGAGCAGTACTTC.

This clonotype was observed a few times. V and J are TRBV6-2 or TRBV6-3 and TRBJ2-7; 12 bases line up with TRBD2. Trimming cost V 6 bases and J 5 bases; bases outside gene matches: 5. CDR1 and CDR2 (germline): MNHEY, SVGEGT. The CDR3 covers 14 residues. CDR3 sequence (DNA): TGTGCCAGCAGCCAGACTAGCGGGAGAAACGAGCAGTACTTC. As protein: CASSQTSGRNEQYF.

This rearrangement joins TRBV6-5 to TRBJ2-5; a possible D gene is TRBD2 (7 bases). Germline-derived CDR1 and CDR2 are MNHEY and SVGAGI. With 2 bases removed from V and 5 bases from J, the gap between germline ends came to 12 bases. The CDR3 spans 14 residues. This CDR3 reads CASSYPGGRETQYF. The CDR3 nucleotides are TGTGCCAGCAGTTACCCGGGGGGCAGGGAGACCCAGTACTTC.

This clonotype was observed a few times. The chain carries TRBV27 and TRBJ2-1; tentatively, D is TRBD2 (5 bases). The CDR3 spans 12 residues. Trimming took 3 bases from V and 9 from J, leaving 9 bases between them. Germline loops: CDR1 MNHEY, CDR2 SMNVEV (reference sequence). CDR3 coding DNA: TGTGCCAGCAGTTTCCAGCGGAGTGAGCAGTTCTTC. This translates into CASSFQRSEQFF.

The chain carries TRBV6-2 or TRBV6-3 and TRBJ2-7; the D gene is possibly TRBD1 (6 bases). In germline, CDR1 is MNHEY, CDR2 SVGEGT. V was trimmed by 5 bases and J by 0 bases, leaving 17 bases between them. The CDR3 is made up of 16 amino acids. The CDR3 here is CASSSQGPRGSYEQYF. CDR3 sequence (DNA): TGTGCCAGCAGTAGTCAGGGGCCCCGGGGCTCCTACGAGCAGTACTTC.

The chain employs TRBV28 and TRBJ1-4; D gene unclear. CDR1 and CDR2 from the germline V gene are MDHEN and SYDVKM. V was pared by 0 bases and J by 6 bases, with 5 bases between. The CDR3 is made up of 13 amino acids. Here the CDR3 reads CASSLWRDEKLFF. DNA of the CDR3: TGTGCCAGCAGTTTATGGAGAGATGAAAAACTGTTTTTT.

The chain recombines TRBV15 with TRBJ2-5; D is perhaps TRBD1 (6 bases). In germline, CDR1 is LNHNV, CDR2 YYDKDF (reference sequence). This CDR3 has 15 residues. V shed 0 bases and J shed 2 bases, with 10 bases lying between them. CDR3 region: CATSRDTGHQETQYF. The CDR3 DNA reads TGTGCCACCAGCAGAGATACGGGACATCAAGAGACCCAGTACTTC.

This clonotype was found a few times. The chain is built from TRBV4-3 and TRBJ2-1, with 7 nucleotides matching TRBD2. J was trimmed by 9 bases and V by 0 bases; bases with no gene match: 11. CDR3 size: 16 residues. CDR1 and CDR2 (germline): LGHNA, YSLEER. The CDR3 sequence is CASSQDLGLDDSEQFF. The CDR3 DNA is TGCGCCAGCAGCCAAGATTTAGGACTAGACGATTCTGAGCAGTTCTTC.

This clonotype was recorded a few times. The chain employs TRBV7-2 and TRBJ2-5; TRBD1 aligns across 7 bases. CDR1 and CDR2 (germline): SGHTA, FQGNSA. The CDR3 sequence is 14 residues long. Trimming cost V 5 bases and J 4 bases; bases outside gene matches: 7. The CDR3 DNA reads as TGTGCCAGCAGCATCAGGGGGTACGGAGAGACCCAGTACTTC. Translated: CASSIRGYGETQYF. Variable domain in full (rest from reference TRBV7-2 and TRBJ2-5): GAGVSQSPSNKVTEKGKDVELRCDPISGHTALYWYRQSLGQGLEFLIYFQGNSAPDKSGLPSDRFSAERTGGSVSTLTIQRTQQEDSAVYLCASSIRGYGETQYFGPGTRLLVL.

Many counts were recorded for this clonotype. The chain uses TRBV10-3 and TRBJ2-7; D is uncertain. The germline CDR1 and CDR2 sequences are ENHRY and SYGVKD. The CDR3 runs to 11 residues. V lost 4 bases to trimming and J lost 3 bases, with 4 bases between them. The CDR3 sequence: CAISGGYEQYF. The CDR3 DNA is TGTGCCATCAGTGGGGGCTACGAGCAGTACTTC.

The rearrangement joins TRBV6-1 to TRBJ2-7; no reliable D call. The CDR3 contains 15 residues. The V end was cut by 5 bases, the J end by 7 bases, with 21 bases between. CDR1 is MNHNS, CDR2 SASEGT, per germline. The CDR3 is CASSRLGGGRREQYF. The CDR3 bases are TGTGCCAGCAGTCGCCTGGGCGGCGGCAGAAGGGAGCAGTACTTC.

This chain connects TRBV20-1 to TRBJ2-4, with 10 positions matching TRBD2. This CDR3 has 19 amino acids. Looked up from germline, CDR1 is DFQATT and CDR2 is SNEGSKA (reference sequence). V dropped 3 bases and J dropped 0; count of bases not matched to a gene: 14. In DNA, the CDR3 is TGCAGTGCTAGCGCTGGGACTAGCGAGAAATTACTAGCCAAAAACATTCAGTACTTC. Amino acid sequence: CSASAGTSEKLLAKNIQYF.

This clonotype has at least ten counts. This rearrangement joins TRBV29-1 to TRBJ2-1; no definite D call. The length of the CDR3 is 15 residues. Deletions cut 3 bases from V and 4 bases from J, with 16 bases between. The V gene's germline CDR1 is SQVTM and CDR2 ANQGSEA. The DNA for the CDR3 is TGCAGCGTTGATCCAGCCCCAAGAAGTTACAATGAGCAGTTCTTC. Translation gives CSVDPAPRSYNEQFF.

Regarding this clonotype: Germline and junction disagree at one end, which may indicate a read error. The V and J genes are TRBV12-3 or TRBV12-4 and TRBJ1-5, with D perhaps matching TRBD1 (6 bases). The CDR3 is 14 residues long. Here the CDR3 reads CASSLRGSSQPQHF. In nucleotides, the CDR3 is TGTGCCAGCAGTTTGAGGGGGAGCAGTCAGCCCCAGCATTTT.

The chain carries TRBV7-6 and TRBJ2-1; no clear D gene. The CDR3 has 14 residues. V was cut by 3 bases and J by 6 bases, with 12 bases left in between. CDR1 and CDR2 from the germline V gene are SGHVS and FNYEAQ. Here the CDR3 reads CASSFIQLGNEQFF. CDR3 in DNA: TGTGCCAGCAGCTTCATCCAGCTGGGCAATGAGCAGTTCTTC.

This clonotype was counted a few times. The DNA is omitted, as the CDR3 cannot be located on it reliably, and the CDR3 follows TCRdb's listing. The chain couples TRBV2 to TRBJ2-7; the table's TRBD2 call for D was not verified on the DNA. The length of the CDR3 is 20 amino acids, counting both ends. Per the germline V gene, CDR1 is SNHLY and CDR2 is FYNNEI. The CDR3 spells CASKRASGFSYEQYFGEQYF.

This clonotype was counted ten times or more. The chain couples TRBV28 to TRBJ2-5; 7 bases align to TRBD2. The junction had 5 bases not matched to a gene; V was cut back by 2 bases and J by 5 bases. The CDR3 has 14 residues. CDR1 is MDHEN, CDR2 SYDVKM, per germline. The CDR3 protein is CASSLGGRDETQYF. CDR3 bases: TGTGCCAGCAGTTTAGGCGGGAGAGACGAGACCCAGTACTTC.

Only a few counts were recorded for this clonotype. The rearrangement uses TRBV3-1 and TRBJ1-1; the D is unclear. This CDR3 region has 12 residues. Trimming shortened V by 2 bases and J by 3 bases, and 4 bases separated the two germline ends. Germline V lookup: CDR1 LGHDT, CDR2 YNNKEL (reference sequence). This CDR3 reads CASSQSDTEAFF. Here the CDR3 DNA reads TGTGCCAGCAGCCAATCGGACACTGAAGCTTTCTTT.

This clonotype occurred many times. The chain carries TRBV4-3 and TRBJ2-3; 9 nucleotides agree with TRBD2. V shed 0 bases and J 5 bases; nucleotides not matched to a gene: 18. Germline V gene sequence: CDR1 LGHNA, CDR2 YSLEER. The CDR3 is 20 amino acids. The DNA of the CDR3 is TGCGCCAGCAGCCAAGATGAGATGCGGTCGGCTAGCGGGATGGTAGATACGCAGTATTTT. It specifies CASSQDEMRSASGMVDTQYF.

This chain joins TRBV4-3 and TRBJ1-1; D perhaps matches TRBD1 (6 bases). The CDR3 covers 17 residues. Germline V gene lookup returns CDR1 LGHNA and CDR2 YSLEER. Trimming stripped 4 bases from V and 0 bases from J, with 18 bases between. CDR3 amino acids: CASSPRVGGLMNTEAFF. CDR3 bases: TGCGCCAGCAGCCCTCGGGTAGGGGGGTTGATGAACACTGAAGCTTTCTTT.

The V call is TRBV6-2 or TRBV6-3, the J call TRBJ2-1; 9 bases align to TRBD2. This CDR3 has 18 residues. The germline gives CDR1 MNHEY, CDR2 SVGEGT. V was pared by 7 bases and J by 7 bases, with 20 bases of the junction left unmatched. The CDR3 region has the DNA TGTGCCAGCACCCCCGGGGGGCTAGCGGGGCCGGGGTGGAATGAGCAGTTCTTC. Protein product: CASTPGGLAGPGWNEQFF.

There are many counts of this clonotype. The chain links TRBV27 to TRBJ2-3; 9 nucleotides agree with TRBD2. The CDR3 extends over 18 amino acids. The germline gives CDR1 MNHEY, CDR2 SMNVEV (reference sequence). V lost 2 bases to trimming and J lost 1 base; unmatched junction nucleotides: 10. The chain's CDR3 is CASSLLLAGNLRTDTQYF. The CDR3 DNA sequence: TGTGCCAGCAGTTTACTGCTAGCGGGAAACCTCCGCACAGATACGCAGTATTTT.

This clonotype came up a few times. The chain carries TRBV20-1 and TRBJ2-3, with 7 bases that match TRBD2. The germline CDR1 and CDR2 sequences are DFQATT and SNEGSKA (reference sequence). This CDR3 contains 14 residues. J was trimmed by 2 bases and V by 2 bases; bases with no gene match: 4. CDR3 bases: TGCAGTGCTAGAATAGCGGGTTCCACAGATACGCAGTATTTT. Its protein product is CSARIAGSTDTQYF.

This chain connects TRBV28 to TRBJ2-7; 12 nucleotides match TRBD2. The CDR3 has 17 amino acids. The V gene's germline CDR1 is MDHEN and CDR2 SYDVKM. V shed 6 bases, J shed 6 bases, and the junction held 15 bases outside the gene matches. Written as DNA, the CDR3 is TGTGCCAGCAGGCCGACAGAGCCTAGCGGGAGGGCCCTCGAGCAGTACTTC. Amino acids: CASRPTEPSGRALEQYF.

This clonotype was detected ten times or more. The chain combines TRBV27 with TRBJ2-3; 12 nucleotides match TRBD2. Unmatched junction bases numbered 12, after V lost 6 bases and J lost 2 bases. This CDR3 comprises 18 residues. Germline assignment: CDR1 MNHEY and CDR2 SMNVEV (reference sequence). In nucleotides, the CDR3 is TGTGCCAGCAGCGTTATGGGGACTAGCGGGCCGAACACAGATACGCAGTATTTT. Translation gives CASSVMGTSGPNTDTQYF.

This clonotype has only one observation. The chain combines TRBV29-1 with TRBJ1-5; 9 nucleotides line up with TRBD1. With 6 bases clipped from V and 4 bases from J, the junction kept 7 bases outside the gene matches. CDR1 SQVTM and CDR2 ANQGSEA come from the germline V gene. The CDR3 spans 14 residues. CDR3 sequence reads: CSVLTGGRNQPQHF. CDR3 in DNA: TGCAGCGTCTTGACAGGGGGGCGAAATCAGCCCCAGCATTTT.

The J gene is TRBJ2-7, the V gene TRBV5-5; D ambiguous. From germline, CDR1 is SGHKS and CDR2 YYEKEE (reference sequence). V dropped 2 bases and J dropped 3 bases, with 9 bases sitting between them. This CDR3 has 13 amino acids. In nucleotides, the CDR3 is TGTGCCAGCAGCTTAATGACGGACTACGAGCAGTACTTC. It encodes CASSLMTDYEQYF. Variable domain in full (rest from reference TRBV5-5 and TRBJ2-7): DAGVTQSPTHLIKTRGQQVTLRCSPISGHKSVSWYQQVLGQGPQFIFQYYEKEERGRGNFPDRFSARQFPNYSSELNVNALLLGDSALYLCASSLMTDYEQYFGPGTRLTVT.